Below, one T cell receptor (beta chain) is given with its context. This sample was taken from a study of shared clonotypes between healthy human individuals. The method was immunoSEQ multiplex PCR; TCRdb's version includes in-frame clones alone and lacks a portion of them. Here the sample spans about 2 million clones, 85% to 95% being singletons. V was clipped by 0 bases and J by 1 base, with 12 bases between them. The CDR3 has 15 residues. Germline CDR1 is GTSNPN and CDR2 is SVGIG (reference sequence). Sequencing was done on a sample of naive CD4+ T cells sorted from blood. Subset indicated: CD45RA+ positively selected. The V and J genes are TRBV30 and TRBJ1-1, with D maybe TRBD1 (6 bases). The TCR originated in a man between 18 and 35 years old in good health. Here the CDR3 reads CAWSVVQGKNTEAFF. Written as DNA, the CDR3 is TGTGCCTGGAGTGTAGTTCAGGGGAAGAACACTGAAGCTTTCTTT.